The 27 T cell receptor beta chains given below trace back to one sample, sequenced in a study of T-cell reconstitution after alpha-beta-depleted transplantation in children (dated by TCRdb to the mid-2010s). The label giving this sample's treatment or condition can be read as: allogeneic hematopoietic cell transplantation with graft depleted of TCRalphabeta T cells and CD19 B cells. Libraries were constructed by PCR. The sample was run on an Illumina HiSeq 2500. TCR library preparation used molecular barcoding, with unique molecular identifiers applied to normalize quantification of the TCRbeta repertoire. Starting from the raw public reads, TCRdb applied fastp trimming at Q25, assembled clones with MiXCR and retained in-frame beta chains. Every entry covers one CDR3 protein and lists the most common genes and DNA from its rows. The sample profile shows about 98,000 distinct CDR3 sequences; 23% of them were found once. The ten largest clones take up 20% to 25% of the sample.

The input for sequencing was PBMCs, taken before TCRalphabeta/CD19-depleted stem cell transplant. The source is a boy aged 2-9 years with acute lymphoblastic leukemia, due to receive a stem cell transplant.

This rearrangement joins TRBV5-1 to TRBJ2-1; no definite D call. Germline values: CDR1 SGHRS, CDR2 YFSETQ. There are 14 residues in the CDR3. With 2 bases removed from V and 0 bases from J, the gap between germline ends came to 6 bases. The CDR3 region is CASSLEHSYNEQFF. The CDR3 coding sequence is TGCGCCAGCAGCTTAGAGCACTCCTACAATGAGCAGTTCTTC.

With regard to this clonotype: At one end the junction does not follow the germline gene, possibly because of a read error. The CDR3 nucleotides read TGTGCCAGCAGTCTAGCGGATACGAACACCGGGGAGCTGTTTTTT. Protein: CASSLADTNTGELFF. This chain uses TRBV12-3 or TRBV12-4 with TRBJ2-2; 7 nucleotides match TRBD2. The CDR3 loop spans 15 amino acids.

The chain recombines TRBV5-6 with TRBJ1-2, with unresolved D. Trimming took off 2 bases at V and 4 bases at J, with 9 bases between the two ends. Germline V gene sequence: CDR1 SGHDT, CDR2 YYEEEE. The CDR3 covers 13 residues. The CDR3 is CASSFFTAYGYTF. DNA for the CDR3: TGTGCCAGCAGCTTCTTTACTGCCTATGGCTACACCTTC.

The chain joins TRBV25-1 to TRBJ2-7, with a weak D call TRBD2 (6 bases). The CDR3 is 14 amino acids. V lost 5 bases and J lost 5, with 16 bases in between. Germline-derived CDR1 and CDR2 are MGHDK and SYGVNS. The CDR3 region has the DNA TGTGCCAGCAGTCGGGATAGCGGAGGCCACGAGCAGTACTTC. Translating it yields CASSRDSGGHEQYF.

This clonotype came up a few times. J is TRBJ2-1 and V is TRBV7-8; TRBD2 aligns across 16 bases. CDR3 length: 15 amino acids. Germline V gives CDR1 SGHVS, CDR2 FQNEAQ. The V and J ends lost 5 bases and 8 bases, in that order; junction bases with no gene match: 3. CDR3 residues: CASSRGTSGRDEQFF. The DNA of the CDR3 is TGTGCCAGCAGCCGCGGGACTAGCGGGAGGGATGAGCAGTTCTTC.

This clonotype was counted at least ten times. V is TRBV5-1 and J is TRBJ2-2; perhaps TRBD2 as D (6 bases). V was shortened by 3 bases and J by 5 bases, with 11 bases between the two germline ends. CDR1 is SGHRS, CDR2 YFSETQ, per germline. The CDR3 totals 14 residues. The CDR3 region is CASSWREATGELFF. The CDR3 DNA sequence: TGCGCCAGCAGCTGGAGGGAGGCGACCGGGGAGCTGTTTTTT.

This clonotype was detected a few times. The chain combines TRBV15 with TRBJ1-2; weak D call: TRBD1 (5 bases). Per germline, CDR1 LNHNV and CDR2 YYDKDF (reference sequence). This CDR3 spans 15 amino acids. V was shortened by 0 bases and J by 8 bases, with 16 bases between the two germline ends. CDR3 in amino acids: CATSRDRAGQAGYTF. The DNA for the CDR3 is TGTGCCACCAGCAGAGATCGTGCGGGGCAAGCAGGCTACACCTTC. Based on the CDR3 plus reference TRBV15 and TRBJ1-2, the full variable domain is DAMVIQNPRYQVTQFGKPVTLSCSQTLNHNVMYWYQQKSSQAPKLLFHYYDKDFNNEADTPDNFQSRRPNTSFCFLDIRSPGLGDTAMYLCATSRDRAGQAGYTFGSGTRLTVV.

This clonotype was counted between two and nine times. The chain recombines TRBV5-1 with TRBJ2-2; tentatively, D is TRBD2 (6 bases). Germline CDR1 and CDR2: SGHRS and YFSETQ. This CDR3 is built from 15 residues. Trimming took 7 bases from V and 6 from J, leaving 19 bases between them. The CDR3, as DNA: TGCGCCAGCTTTAGGACGGAGGGGCCTCCCGGGGAGCTGTTTTTT. It codes for CASFRTEGPPGELFF. Looking up the rest from reference TRBV5-1 and TRBJ2-2 gives the full variable domain: KAGVTQTPRYLIKTRGQQVTLSCSPISGHRSVSWYQQTPGQGLQFLFEYFSETQRNKGNFPGRFSGRQFSNSRSEMNVSTLELGDSALYLCASFRTEGPPGELFFGEGSRLTVL.

This clonotype showed up many times. This sequence joins TRBV28 and TRBJ2-3; maybe TRBD2 (5 bases). CDR3 size: 13 residues. With 4 bases removed from V and 3 bases from J, the gap between germline ends came to 8 bases. Germline-derived CDR1 and CDR2 are MDHEN and SYDVKM. The CDR3 region is CASSSLATDTQYF. The CDR3 DNA follows: TGTGCCAGCAGTTCTCTAGCAACAGATACGCAGTATTTT.

V and J are TRBV6-2 or TRBV6-3 and TRBJ2-1; tentative D call: TRBD1 (5 bases). Germline assignment: CDR1 MNHEY and CDR2 SVGEGT. The CDR3 totals 14 residues. V was cut by 5 bases and J by 10 bases, with 18 bases left in between. CDR3 loop: CASSPGRPPVEQFF. In nucleotides, the CDR3 is TGTGCCAGCAGTCCAGGGCGCCCACCAGTCGAGCAGTTCTTC.

This clonotype was observed at least ten times. The rearrangement joins TRBV7-8 to TRBJ1-5; D is uncertain. The ends were cut back, 1 base at V and 6 bases at J, with 7 bases in the middle. Per the germline V gene, CDR1 is SGHVS and CDR2 is FQNEAQ. This CDR3 region has 13 residues. DNA for the CDR3: TGTGCCAGCAGCTTAGGTCGGGGTCAGCCCCAGCATTTT. It translates to CASSLGRGQPQHF.

This clonotype has more than one count but fewer than ten. This rearrangement joins TRBV20-1 to TRBJ1-1; tentative D call: TRBD1 (5 bases). The CDR3 contains 13 residues. Germline CDR1 is DFQATT and CDR2 is SNEGSKA (reference sequence). V was cut by 3 bases and J by 3 bases, with 11 bases left in between. As DNA, the CDR3 is TGCAGTGCTAGTGTTGCGGGGGACACTGAAGCTTTCTTT. Translating it yields CSASVAGDTEAFF.

This clonotype appeared many times. This chain uses TRBV6-5 with TRBJ2-2; D assignment may be TRBD1 or TRBD2 (5 bases each). Germline-derived CDR1 and CDR2 are MNHEY and SVGAGI. The V end lost 6 bases, the J end lost 1 base, and 12 bases lay between the germline ends. The CDR3 is 15 amino acids. The chain's CDR3 is CASSSGTGNTGELFF. CDR3 sequence (DNA): TGTGCCAGCAGCTCCGGGACGGGGAACACCGGGGAGCTGTTTTTT.

This clonotype appeared a few times. Given a much more abundant clone one base away, this may be a read error. The rearrangement uses TRBV7-2 and TRBJ2-1, with TRBD2 matching over 12 bases. The CDR3 length is 15 residues. J gave up 5 bases and V 5 bases, and 4 bases lay outside the gene matches. The V gene's germline CDR1 is SGHTA and CDR2 FQGNSA. The CDR3 reads CASSQTSGRHNEQFF. In DNA form, the CDR3 reads TGTGCCAGCAGCCAGACTAGCGGGAGACACAATGAGCAGTTCTTC.

This clonotype came up a few times. The chain uses TRBV20-1 and TRBJ2-5, with D perhaps TRBD2 (5 bases). Germline CDR1 DFQATT, CDR2 SNEGSKA (reference sequence). The CDR3 is made up of 13 amino acids. Trimming cost V 6 bases and J 7 bases, with 18 bases left between them. This chain's CDR3 is CSAVGRIRGTQYF. CDR3 DNA: TGCAGTGCCGTGGGCCGAATTCGGGGGACCCAGTACTTC.

This clonotype was seen a handful of times. The rearrangement links TRBV7-3 to TRBJ2-2; D might be TRBD2 (6 bases). Germline CDR1 SGHTA, CDR2 FQGTGA. The CDR3 totals 14 residues. Trimming took 6 bases from V and 3 from J, leaving 11 bases between them. The CDR3 DNA reads TGTGCCAGCAGAACGTCGGGGGACACCGGGGAGCTGTTTTTT. This sequence encodes CASRTSGDTGELFF.

This chain connects TRBV12-3 or TRBV12-4 to TRBJ1-5; D not certain. The V and J ends lost 4 bases and 1 base respectively, with 11 bases between them. The CDR3 covers 15 residues. This CDR3 is CASSSRTVSNQPQHF. The CDR3 nucleotides read TGTGCCAGCAGTTCGAGGACGGTCAGCAATCAGCCCCAGCATTTT.

The chain couples TRBV28 to TRBJ2-5, with TRBD2 as a possible D gene (6 bases). The CDR3 spans 16 residues. CDR1 and CDR2 from the germline V gene are MDHEN and SYDVKM. With 5 bases removed from V and 3 bases from J, the gap between germline ends came to 19 bases. CDR3 in amino acids: CASSLTGGAGKETQYF. The DNA of the CDR3 is TGTGCCAGCAGTCTGACCGGAGGGGCCGGAAAAGAGACCCAGTACTTC.

V gene TRBV5-1 combines with J gene TRBJ2-5, with D hard to call. V shed 4 bases and J shed 5 bases, with 12 bases lying between them. The CDR3 spans 13 residues. Germline CDR1 reads SGHRS; CDR2 reads YFSETQ. The CDR3 DNA is TGCGCCAGCAGCGGCACCTCTCAGGAGACCCAGTACTTC. This encodes CASSGTSQETQYF.

This clonotype has more than one count but fewer than ten. The rearrangement uses TRBV11-2 and TRBJ2-3; maybe TRBD2 (6 bases). The germline V and J ends were trimmed by 3 bases and 2 bases, with 9 bases remaining between them. The CDR3 consists of 14 residues. CDR1 SGHAT and CDR2 FQNNGV come from the germline V gene. The CDR3 here is CASSLEGLTDTQYF. The CDR3 coding sequence is TGTGCCAGCAGCTTGGAGGGCCTCACAGATACGCAGTATTTT.

This chain uses TRBV5-1 with TRBJ2-3; tentative D call: TRBD1 (6 bases). Germline-derived CDR1 and CDR2 are SGHRS and YFSETQ. V was pared by 0 bases and J by 3 bases, with 11 bases between. This CDR3 has 15 amino acids. The CDR3 loop reads CASSLDLRGTDTQYF. In nucleotides, the CDR3 is TGCGCCAGCAGCTTGGACTTGAGGGGGACAGATACGCAGTATTTT.

This clonotype was seen a few times. The rearrangement joins TRBV20-1 to TRBJ2-3, with D uncertain. In germline, CDR1 is DFQATT, CDR2 SNEGSKA (reference sequence). The CDR3 has 14 amino acids. The germline V and J ends were trimmed by 1 base and 0 bases, with 8 bases remaining between them. The CDR3 sequence: CSARGSKSTDTQYF. Written as DNA, the CDR3 is TGCAGTGCTAGAGGGTCGAAAAGCACAGATACGCAGTATTTT.

V and J are TRBV12-3 or TRBV12-4 and TRBJ2-1; D not resolved. This CDR3 is 12 amino acids long. V lost 5 bases and J lost 9, with 11 bases in between. The CDR3 DNA reads as TGTGCCAGCAGTCTAAATGTAGGTGAGCAGTTCTTC. Residues: CASSLNVGEQFF.

This clonotype appeared a few times. J is TRBJ2-7 and V is TRBV7-8; 9 bases map to TRBD1. This CDR3 region has 14 residues. The V and J ends lost 5 bases and 4 bases, in that order; junction bases with no gene match: 6. Looked up from germline, CDR1 is SGHVS and CDR2 is FQNEAQ. This CDR3 is CASSPRTGAYEQYF. The CDR3 region has the DNA TGTGCCAGCAGCCCTAGGACAGGGGCATACGAGCAGTACTTC.

This clonotype was observed many times. The gene calls are TRBV28 and TRBJ1-1; 7 positions match TRBD1. The germline V gene encodes CDR1 MDHEN and CDR2 SYDVKM. This CDR3 is 14 amino acids long. The ends lost 4 bases at V and 6 bases at J; junction bases unmatched: 8. CDR3 region: CASSSTGVGPEAFF. The CDR3 coding sequence is TGTGCCAGCAGTTCTACAGGGGTTGGGCCTGAAGCTTTCTTT.

The chain carries TRBV20-1 and TRBJ2-5; TRBD2 matches at 9 bases. The CDR3 spans 16 residues. V was clipped by 2 bases and J by 4 bases; unmatched bases: 11. Looked up from germline, CDR1 is DFQATT and CDR2 is SNEGSKA (reference sequence). Here the CDR3 DNA reads TGCAGTGCTAGAAAGTTTGCGGGGGGGGACAGAGAGACCCAGTACTTC. It yields the protein CSARKFAGGDRETQYF.

This clonotype was recorded a few times. This chain joins TRBV6-2 or TRBV6-3 and TRBJ2-1, with 7 positions matching TRBD1. The V segment lost 5 bases and the J segment 6 bases; nucleotides outside the gene matches: 4. Germline-derived CDR1 and CDR2 are MNHEY and SVGEGT. The CDR3 is 13 residues long. CDR3 sequence reads: CASSRQGGNEQFF. The CDR3 DNA follows: TGTGCCAGCAGTCGACAGGGTGGCAATGAGCAGTTCTTC.